This is a list of T cell receptor beta chains from one sample in a study of cytomegalovirus exposure and HLA in healthy donors. Some clones are missing from TCRdb's copy, which holds only in-frame ones; the method was immunoSEQ multiplex PCR. The sample lists roughly 49,000 clones, 60% to 80% seen once, with 2.5% to 3% in the top ten. Sequencing used PBMCs. These TCRs come from a middle-aged woman in good health and CMV-seropositive. Both conserved end residues are part of each CDR3. D genes are given only for firm matches. Only part of the rows carry a size: once, few, many, or a class if the clone is expanded.

V,size,D,J,CDR3,DNA
TRBV7-6,once,.,TRBJ1-6,CASSLETIGDSPLHF,TGTGCCAGCAGCTTAGAGACCATCGGGGATTCACCCCTCCACTTT
TRBV11-1,.,TRBD2,TRBJ2-3,CASSLLSGGADTQYF,TGTGCCAGCAGCTTATTAAGCGGGGGGGCAGATACGCAGTATTTT
TRBV6-5,.,.,TRBJ2-7,CASSYRVGSYEQYF,TGTGCCAGCAGTTACCGAGTCGGCTCCTACGAGCAGTACTTC
TRBV9,medium-sized,.,TRBJ2-5,CASSVEGAPETQYF,TGTGCCAGCAGCGTGGAGGGGGCTCCTGAGACCCAGTACTTC
TRBV9,.,.,TRBJ1-5,CASSVSGAGNQPQHF,TGTGCCAGCAGCGTAAGCGGGGCCGGCAATCAGCCCCAGCATTTT
TRBV7-8,few,TRBD1,TRBJ2-1,CASRGQGAGEQFF,TGTGCCAGCAGGGGACAGGGGGCAGGTGAGCAGTTCTTC
TRBV7-2,.,.,TRBJ1-2,CASIHLTAGSQDHGYTF,TGTGCCAGCATCCATTTAACCGCGGGTTCCCAAGACCATGGCTACACCTTC
TRBV6-1,.,.,TRBJ1-2,CASGKGVGYGYTF,TGTGCCAGCGGAAAAGGGGTCGGCTATGGCTACACCTTC
TRBV6-1,.,TRBD1,TRBJ1-5,CASSDLQGLYQPQHF,TGTGCCAGCAGTGACCTACAGGGGCTGTATCAGCCCCAGCATTTT
TRBV11-2,.,.,TRBJ2-7,CASSLEIQGYEQYF,TGTGCCAGCAGCCTCGAAATACAGGGCTACGAGCAGTACTTC
TRBV9,.,.,TRBJ1-5,CASSFGQRADQPQHF,TGTGCCAGCAGCTTCGGACAGAGAGCCGATCAGCCCCAGCATTTT
TRBV6-1,.,TRBD1,TRBJ1-5,CASSGDRRNQPQHF,TGTGCCAGCAGTGGGGACAGGAGGAATCAGCCCCAGCATTTT
TRBV30,.,.,TRBJ1-2,CAGFGGVYGYTF,TGTGCCGGGTTCGGTGGAGTCTATGGCTACACCTTC
TRBV30,.,TRBD2,TRBJ2-1,CAWSVGTSGLNEQFF,TGTGCCTGGAGTGTTGGGACTAGCGGTTTAAATGAGCAGTTCTTC
TRBV7-8,few,TRBD1,TRBJ1-1,CASSSSIWDRRSNTEAFF,TGTGCCAGCAGCTCTTCTATCTGGGACAGGAGGTCGAACACTGAAGCTTTCTTT
TRBV4-2,.,TRBD1,TRBJ1-5,CASSPRTGNQPQHF,TGTGCCAGCAGCCCCAGGACAGGGAATCAGCCCCAGCATTTT
TRBV6-1,.,TRBD1,TRBJ2-3,CASSEDRGHTDTQYF,TGTGCCAGCAGTGAAGACAGGGGGCACACAGATACGCAGTATTTT
TRBV30,.,.,TRBJ2-1,CAWEIRNSLYNEQFF,TGTGCCTGGGAGATAAGGAACAGCCTCTACAATGAGCAGTTCTTC
TRBV6-1,.,TRBD2,TRBJ2-5,CASSEPRGGAETQYF,TGTGCCAGCAGTGAACCTCGGGGGGGCGCGGAGACCCAGTACTTC
TRBV6-1,.,.,TRBJ1-5,CASREWQPQHF,TGTGCCAGTCGTGAGTGGCAGCCCCAGCATTTT
TRBV30,.,.,TRBJ2-5,CAWAGRQAGQQETQYF,TGTGCCTGGGCGGGGAGGCAGGCCGGTCAGCAAGAGACCCAGTACTTC
TRBV7-2,.,TRBD1,TRBJ1-1,CASSLSPGQGRREAFF,TGTGCCAGCAGCTTAAGTCCGGGACAGGGGCGGCGGGAAGCTTTCTTT
TRBV30,.,.,TRBJ2-3,CAWSFLGDTQYF,TGTGCCTGGAGTTTTCTCGGGGATACGCAGTATTTT
TRBV7-9,few,.,TRBJ2-3,CASSLGGGADTQYF,TGTGCCAGCAGCTTAGGCGGGGGCGCAGATACGCAGTATTTT
TRBV27,.,TRBD1,TRBJ1-4,CASSLQGWSNEKLFF,TGTGCCAGCAGCCTACAGGGGTGGAGTAATGAAAAACTGTTTTTT
TRBV6-5,.,.,TRBJ2-2,CASSYGLPNTGELFF,TGTGCCAGCAGTTACGGACTCCCGAACACCGGGGAGCTGTTTTTT
TRBV19,.,TRBD1,TRBJ1-2,CASKTGSYGYTF,TGTGCCAGTAAGACAGGGTCCTATGGCTACACCTTC
TRBV28,.,TRBD2,TRBJ2-1,CASGSGGDLGDEQFF,TGTGCCAGCGGTAGCGGGGGGGACCTAGGGGATGAGCAGTTCTTC
TRBV4-3,.,.,TRBJ1-1,CASSQETGPGTEAFF,TGCGCCAGCAGCCAAGAAACAGGGCCGGGCACTGAAGCTTTCTTT
TRBV15,.,.,TRBJ2-6,CATSRDSGGANVLTF,TGTGCCACCAGCAGAGATAGTGGTGGGGCCAACGTCCTGACTTTC
TRBV7-2,few,TRBD2,TRBJ2-7,CASSLGGVNEQYF,TGTGCCAGCAGCTTGGGGGGGGTTAACGAGCAGTACTTC
TRBV11-2,.,TRBD2,TRBJ2-7,CASSLGASGTYEQYF,TGTGCCAGCAGCTTAGGGGCTAGCGGGACCTACGAGCAGTACTTC
TRBV4-3,.,.,TRBJ2-3,CASSRSGRSSTDTQYF,TGCGCCAGCAGCCGCAGTGGTCGCTCCAGCACAGATACGCAGTATTTT
TRBV19,.,.,TRBJ1-5,CASSHWEGDQPQHF,TGTGCCAGTAGTCATTGGGAGGGAGATCAGCCCCAGCATTTT
TRBV6-6,.,TRBD1,TRBJ2-1,CASSYLGQGLNEQFF,TGTGCCAGCAGTTACTTAGGACAGGGACTCAATGAGCAGTTCTTC
TRBV28,once,.,TRBJ1-1,CASIDSWSEAFF,TGTGCCAGCATCGACAGCTGGTCTGAAGCTTTCTTT
TRBV7-9,.,.,TRBJ1-4,CASSLGSLRAGTGNEKLFF,TGTGCCAGCAGTTTAGGGTCCCTTAGGGCCGGGACTGGAAATGAAAAACTGTTTTTT
TRBV19,.,TRBD2,TRBJ2-1,CASSQTSGGEQFF,TGTGCCAGTAGTCAGACTAGCGGGGGGGAGCAGTTCTTC
TRBV30,.,TRBD2,TRBJ2-3,CAWSPGTSGTTDTQYF,TGTGCCTGGAGTCCCGGGACTAGCGGGACAACAGATACGCAGTATTTT
TRBV10-2,.,TRBD1,TRBJ1-4,CASSEGAGGVEKLFF,TGCGCCAGCAGTGAGGGGGCAGGGGGCGTTGAAAAACTGTTTTTT
TRBV4-3,.,.,TRBJ1-3,CASSQDRASSGNTIYF,TGCGCCAGCAGCCAAGACAGGGCAAGCTCTGGAAACACCATATATTTT
TRBV9,few,.,TRBJ2-2,CASSVGQDTGELFF,TGTGCCAGCAGCGTAGGACAGGACACCGGGGAGCTGTTTTTT
TRBV2,few,TRBD2,TRBJ2-5,CASSEGTTQETQYF,TGTGCCAGCAGCGAGGGGACTACACAAGAGACCCAGTACTTC
TRBV2,.,.,TRBJ2-2,CASNMPEDITSTGELFF,TGTGCCAGCAACATGCCCGAGGACATTACCTCAACCGGGGAGCTGTTTTTT
TRBV7-9,few,.,TRBJ2-3,CASSPGDPTDTQYF,TGTGCCAGCAGCCCAGGGGACCCCACAGATACGCAGTATTTT